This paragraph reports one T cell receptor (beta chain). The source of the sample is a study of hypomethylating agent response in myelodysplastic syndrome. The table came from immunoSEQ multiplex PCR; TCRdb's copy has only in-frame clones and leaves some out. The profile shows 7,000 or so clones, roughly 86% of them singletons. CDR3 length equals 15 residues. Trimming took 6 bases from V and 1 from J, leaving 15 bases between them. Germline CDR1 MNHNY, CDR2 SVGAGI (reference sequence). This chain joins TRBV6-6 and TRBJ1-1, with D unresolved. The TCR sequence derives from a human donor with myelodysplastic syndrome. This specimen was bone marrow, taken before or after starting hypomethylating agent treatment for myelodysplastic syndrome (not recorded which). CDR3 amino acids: CASRPDPGQNTEAFF. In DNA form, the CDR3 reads TGTGCCAGCAGACCAGACCCCGGTCAGAACACTGAAGCTTTCTTT.